The next 3 T cell receptor beta chains were all read from a single sample in a study of T cell changes during pregnancy in multiple sclerosis. Clones were sequenced by immunoSEQ multiplex PCR, and TCRdb holds only the in-frame ones, with some missing. The sample yields under 45,000 clones, about 94% seen once. The material was CD4+ T cells from peripheral blood mononuclear cells, obtained after pregnancy. These TCRs come from a female donor with multiple sclerosis, enrolled in a pregnancy study.

This chain joins TRBV5-1 and TRBJ2-2, with a weak D call TRBD2 (6 bases). This CDR3 region has 15 residues. The V gene lost 1 base and the J gene lost 4 bases, with 11 bases spanning the gap. Looked up from germline, CDR1 is SGHRS and CDR2 is YFSETQ. CDR3 in DNA: TGCGCCAGCAGCTTGCCGGGACTCCCCACCGGGGAGCTGTTTTTT. Translation: CASSLPGLPTGELFF.

The chain combines TRBV7-2 with TRBJ2-3, with TRBD2 matching 8 bases. The trim removed 7 bases at V and 2 bases at J, leaving 8 bases unmatched. CDR3 length equals 15 residues. Germline V CDR1 and CDR2: SGHTA, FQGNSA. The CDR3 sequence: CASKTGGGPTDTQYF. DNA for the CDR3: TGTGCCAGCAAGACCGGGGGGGGACCCACAGATACGCAGTATTTT.

The rearrangement uses TRBV5-5 and TRBJ1-1, with D unclear. Trimming left V 1 base short and J 6 bases short, with 7 bases between. The CDR3 is made up of 12 amino acids. Germline V CDR1 and CDR2: SGHKS, YYEKEE (reference sequence). The CDR3 nucleotides are TGTGCCAGCAGCTTGTTCGTCTCTGAAGCTTTCTTT. Translated: CASSLFVSEAFF.